These 16 T cell receptor beta chains were all obtained from the same sample, sequenced in a study of identifying expanded T cells in peripheral blood. This table comes from immunoSEQ multiplex PCR, and its TCRdb copy is limited to in-frame clones, with some not included. Among about 78,000 clones listed, 88% were seen once. Sequencing was done on a sample of blood. The source is a person aged 18 to 75 in good health.

Here the CDR3 DNA reads TGTGCCAGCAGCTCCGCGGGCGGTGGTACCGGGGAGCTGTTTTTT. This codes for CASSSAGGGTGELFF. This chain connects TRBV7-8 to TRBJ2-2; D perhaps matches TRBD2 (5 bases). V lost 4 bases and J 5 bases, leaving 14 bases between the germline ends. Germline V gene sequence: CDR1 SGHVS, CDR2 FQNEAQ. The CDR3 is made up of 15 amino acids.

The J gene is TRBJ1-2, the V gene TRBV19; the D gene is possibly TRBD1 (5 bases). This CDR3 is 17 amino acids long. The V end was cut by 6 bases, the J end by 4 bases, with 24 bases between. Germline V lookup: CDR1 LNHDA, CDR2 SQIVND (reference sequence). The CDR3 spells CASSDRPRDGKSYGYTF. The CDR3 DNA reads TGTGCCAGTAGCGACCGTCCCCGGGACGGAAAAAGCTATGGCTACACCTTC.

The CDR3: CSASQTYEAFF. Written as DNA, the CDR3 is TGCAGTGCTAGCCAAACGTATGAAGCTTTCTTT. The chain employs TRBV20-1 and TRBJ1-1; D is uncertain. CDR1 and CDR2 (germline): DFQATT, SNEGSKA (reference sequence). With 3 bases removed from V and 7 bases from J, the gap between germline ends came to 9 bases. This CDR3 comprises 11 residues.

V and J are TRBV29-1 and TRBJ1-2; D remains unclear. Germline CDR1 reads SQVTM; CDR2 reads ANQGSEA. Deletions cut 0 bases from V and 4 bases from J, with 15 bases between. CDR3 length equals 15 residues. The CDR3 sequence: CSVEDFRGSGYGYTF. CDR3 coding DNA: TGCAGCGTTGAAGATTTTCGGGGATCGGGCTATGGCTACACCTTC.

This clone was observed a single time. This chain links TRBV28 with TRBJ2-7; TRBD1 matches at 9 bases. V shed 6 bases, J shed 2 bases, and the junction held 5 bases outside the gene matches. There are 14 residues in the CDR3. Germline assignment: CDR1 MDHEN and CDR2 SYDVKM. The CDR3 region is CASRGGQGPYEQYF. CDR3 bases: TGTGCCAGCAGGGGGGGACAGGGCCCCTACGAGCAGTACTTC.

This clone came up a few times. The chain uses TRBV5-1 and TRBJ1-2, with D tentatively TRBD1 (6 bases). The CDR3 covers 16 residues. Germline CDR1 SGHRS, CDR2 YFSETQ. Trimming took 0 bases from V and 2 from J, leaving 14 bases between them. CDR3 amino acids: CASSLVFTQGNYGYTF. The CDR3 region has the DNA TGCGCCAGCAGCTTGGTATTCACTCAGGGGAACTATGGCTACACCTTC.

This chain links TRBV5-4 with TRBJ2-3; D might be TRBD1 (7 bases). The CDR3 has 14 residues. Germline V gene data show CDR1 as SGHNT and CDR2 as YYREEE (reference sequence). V lost 4 bases, J lost 5 bases, and 14 bases lay in between. The CDR3 nucleotides read TGTGCCAGCAGCGGCCGACAGGGAGGAGATACGCAGTATTTT. It encodes CASSGRQGGDTQYF.

The chain recombines TRBV6-5 with TRBJ1-2; D gene uncertain. There are 14 residues in the CDR3. V lost 0 bases and J lost 4, with 9 bases in between. The V gene's germline CDR1 is MNHEY and CDR2 SVGAGI. The chain's CDR3 is CASSYSGDFYGYTF. The CDR3 nucleotides are TGTGCCAGCAGTTACTCCGGGGATTTCTATGGCTACACCTTC.

J is TRBJ1-3 and V is TRBV6-6; D is uncertain. The CDR3 has 14 amino acids. The germline V gene encodes CDR1 MNHNY and CDR2 SVGAGI (reference sequence). Trimming shortened V by 6 bases and J by 1 base, and 10 bases separated the two germline ends. CDR3 DNA: TGTGCCAGCAGCCCACACGTTTCTGGAAACACCATATATTTT. This sequence encodes CASSPHVSGNTIYF.

This clone was picked up one time. In DNA form, the CDR3 reads TGTGCCAGTAGTACCACCCTGGATTCAATCGCGTCTACTGAAGCTTTCTTT. This encodes CASSTTLDSIASTEAFF. The chain links TRBV19 to TRBJ1-1; D gene unclear. The germline V and J ends were trimmed by 4 bases and 5 bases, with 23 bases remaining between them. CDR1 LNHDA and CDR2 SQIVND come from the germline V gene (reference sequence). The CDR3 extends over 17 amino acids.

This chain joins TRBV12-5 and TRBJ2-7; D is undetermined. V was trimmed by 1 base and J by 3 bases, leaving 4 bases between them. Germline V gene sequence: CDR1 LGHNT, CDR2 FRNRAP. This CDR3 has 12 residues. CDR3 bases: TGTGCTAGTGGTTTGGCCGGCTACGAGCAGTACTTC. Translating gives CASGLAGYEQYF.

V is TRBV7-8 and J is TRBJ2-7, with 9 bases that match TRBD1. The CDR3 has 15 residues. Trimming took 3 bases from V and 6 from J; bases not matched to a gene: 9. Germline assignment: CDR1 SGHVS and CDR2 FQNEAQ. The CDR3 region has the DNA TGTGCCAGCAGCTTGAGGACAGGGGTGAACACCGAGCAGTACTTC. It translates to CASSLRTGVNTEQYF. The full variable domain, in which reference TRBV7-8 and TRBJ2-7 provide the parts outside the CDR3, is GAGVSQSPRYKVAKRGQDVALRCDPISGHVSLFWYQQALGQGPEFLTYFQNEAQLDKSGLPSDRFFAERPEGSVSTLKIQRTQQEDSAVYLCASSLRTGVNTEQYFGPGTRLTVT.

This sequence joins TRBV15 and TRBJ2-2; tentatively, D is TRBD1 (5 bases). CDR1 and CDR2 from the germline V gene are LNHNV and YYDKDF (reference sequence). Trimming pared 5 bases from V and 11 bases from J, leaving 15 bases between. The CDR3 length is 13 residues. For the CDR3, the DNA is TGTGCCACCAGCTCAAGAGGCAGGGTTGAGCTGTTTTTT. Translating it yields CATSSRGRVELFF.

V gene TRBV6-5 combines with J gene TRBJ1-2; TRBD1 matches at 7 bases. The CDR3 covers 15 residues. CDR1 and CDR2 (germline): MNHEY, SVGAGI. Trimming at V came to 6 bases and at J to 2 bases, leaving 9 bases not matched to a gene. CDR3 region: CASSSGGQANYGYTF. The CDR3 DNA reads TGTGCCAGCAGCTCCGGCGGACAGGCGAACTATGGCTACACCTTC.

CDR3 coding DNA: TGTGCCAGCAGCTTACGGACAGGGAGGGACTATGGCTACACCTTC. This codes for CASSLRTGRDYGYTF. The chain joins TRBV7-2 to TRBJ1-2, with 8 bases fitting TRBD1. CDR3 size: 15 residues. Germline V gene data show CDR1 as SGHTA and CDR2 as FQGNSA. J gave up 3 bases and V 2 bases, and 5 bases lay outside the gene matches.

The chain links TRBV29-1 to TRBJ2-3, with D possibly TRBD2 on 5 matching bases. The V end lost 5 bases, the J end lost 10 bases, and 13 bases lay between the germline ends. CDR3 length: 11 residues. Germline V lookup: CDR1 SQVTM, CDR2 ANQGSEA. Here the CDR3 DNA reads TGCAGCGTTCCTGACCCGCGGGCGCAGTATTTT. Residues: CSVPDPRAQYF.